This T cell receptor beta chain was retrieved from a study of tumor-infiltrating lymphocytes in primary liver carcinoma. Co-extracting RNA and DNA was done with roughly 18-32 mg of unsorted bulk tissue as input. The study enrolled treatment-naive patients with chronic HBV infection. A word on this clonotype: The conserved closing phenylalanine or tryptophan is absent in this CDR3, likely reflecting a read error.

Starting material of about 450 ng total RNA yielded TCR beta cDNA via a constant-region primer. Construction of TCR beta libraries relied on three successive nested multiplex PCR rounds employing slightly modified ARM-PCR. The first two PCR rounds, around 11 cycles each, used TRBV1-TRBV30 forward primers and a C-beta reverse primer. MiXCR, applied by TCRdb to the multiplex PCR reads, yields one record per CDR3 protein. Among some 94,000 distinct CDR3 sequences listed, about three quarters were seen once. The CDR3 runs 13 residues. V usage is TRBV12-3 or TRBV12-4 and J usage is TRBJ1-2, with D possibly matching TRBD1 (5 bases). Sequenced input: liver tumor tissue from sampling region 5. Subset indicated: tumor region T5, tumor centre. The origin of this receptor is an older woman with primary liver carcinoma and hepatitis B virus infection. The CDR3 loop is CASSLPTARGYTI. The CDR3 DNA is TGTGCGAGCAGTTTGCCGACAGCGCGTGGCTACACCATC.